What follows is one T cell receptor (beta chain) and its context. The target antigen is unknown. Per the original methods: The detection floor for productive clonotype frequency was 2.59 x 10-5. Repertoires were generated with immunoSEQ multiplex PCR, while TCRdb's copy carries only in-frame clones and drops some. Clone size and V and J calls were adopted from that table, with D and trimming inferred from the DNA. The sample yields about 23,000 clones, roughly three quarters seen once. The sample originates from a study of STAT5B mutations in CD4+ large granular lymphocyte leukemia. Study observations and caveats: Without HLA matching, higher CD4+ than CD8+ T-LGLL clonality could reflect small sample size. Patient CD4-sorted repertoires stayed more clonal than healthy ones after leukemic-clone removal.

Sequencing input: CD4+ T cells from blood buffy coats. The source of this sequence is a human donor in good health.

This CDR3 reads CASSRSLRGQGTEAFF. The DNA for the CDR3 is TGCGCCAGCAGCCGGAGCCTCAGGGGGCAAGGCACTGAAGCTTTCTTT. The chain has TRBV5-1 and TRBJ1-1; 8 bases match TRBD1. Germline CDR1 and CDR2: SGHRS and YFSETQ. This CDR3 contains 16 residues. After removal of 4 bases from V and 4 bases from J, the junction contained 12 bases not matched to a gene.